This TCR beta chain was identified in a study of vaccination and CD4 T cells after COVID-19. Specified treatment: approximately 10-day PBMC culture with coronavirus spike peptide pools or control peptides (ViraFEST assay). CD4+ T-cell collection from the unexposed donor predated the COVID-19 pandemic (2011-2018). Once obtained from cultured CD4+ T cells, the DNA was sequenced using the Oncomine TCR Beta short-read assay. Someone extracted genomic DNA from cultured CD4+ T cells. Each CDR3 protein gets one entry after TCRdb re-called the PCR reads with MiXCR. The data contain about 9,300 distinct CDR3 sequences, approximately 36% of them seen just once; the ten biggest clones take up 15% to 25%. This clonotype appeared a few times. The antigen is undetermined. Germline values: CDR1 KGHDR, CDR2 SFDVKD. V gave up 3 bases and J gave up 5 bases; unmatched junction bases: 6. This CDR3 spans 16 amino acids.

The sequence was obtained from a human donor in good health. Sequenced input: CD4+ T cells from blood, cultured in vitro. J is TRBJ2-1 and V is TRBV24-1, with TRBD2 matching over 10 bases. In DNA, the CDR3 is TGTGCCACCAGTGATCGCGCTAGCGGGAGTGACAATGAGCAGTTCTTC. Protein sequence: CATSDRASGSDNEQFF.